This passage covers 14 T cell receptor beta chains from one sample sequenced in a study of blood T cell repertoires in COVID-19. Using immunoSEQ multiplex PCR, the repertoire was profiled, and TCRdb retains in-frame clones only, with some absent. The sample includes some 120,000 clones, roughly 90% of them seen just once. Sequenced material: peripheral blood. Every receptor here comes from a woman over 75 with acute or convalescent COVID-19.

The V and J genes are TRBV18 and TRBJ1-2; TRBD1 matches at 12 bases. In germline, CDR1 is KGHSH, CDR2 LQKENI. This CDR3 region has 15 residues. V lost 6 bases to trimming and J lost 4 bases; unmatched junction nucleotides: 6. This chain's CDR3 is CASSPGTGGFYGYTF. CDR3 DNA: TGTGCCAGCTCCCCCGGGACAGGGGGCTTCTATGGCTACACCTTC. The full variable domain, its missing parts supplied by reference TRBV18 and TRBJ1-2, is NAGVMQNPRHLVRRRGQEARLRCSPMKGHSHVYWYRQLPEEGLKFMVYLQKENIIDESGMPKERFSAEFPKEGPSILRIQQVVRGDSAAYFCASSPGTGGFYGYTFGSGTRLTVV.

The chain is built from TRBV4-3 and TRBJ1-2; perhaps TRBD1 as D (5 bases). Germline loops: CDR1 LGHNA, CDR2 YSLEER. Trimming removed 3 bases at V and 2 bases at J, with 10 bases between. The CDR3 has 14 amino acids. CDR3 sequence (DNA): TGCGCCAGCAGCCACGCGGGGCAAAACTATGGCTACACCTTC. As protein: CASSHAGQNYGYTF.

This chain joins TRBV10-3 and TRBJ1-1; TRBD1 matches at 8 bases. The trim removed 8 bases at V and 4 bases at J, leaving 3 bases unmatched. From germline, CDR1 is ENHRY and CDR2 SYGVKD. This CDR3 spans 12 amino acids. CDR3 sequence reads: CAIGTGGTEAFF. The CDR3 coding sequence is TGTGCCATCGGAACAGGGGGCACTGAAGCTTTCTTT.

The V and J genes are TRBV12-5 and TRBJ2-1, with 8 positions matching TRBD2. The CDR3 extends over 15 amino acids. V was pared by 7 bases and J by 2 bases, with 7 bases of the junction left unmatched. CDR1 is LGHNT and CDR2 is FRNRAP in the germline V gene. CDR3 sequence reads: CASAQSGGPYNEQFF. The DNA of the CDR3 is TGTGCTAGTGCCCAAAGCGGGGGACCCTACAATGAGCAGTTCTTC.

The V gene is TRBV5-1, the J gene TRBJ1-5; D is ambiguous. The CDR3 covers 15 residues. V shed 0 bases and J shed 4 bases, with 11 bases lying between them. Germline values: CDR1 SGHRS, CDR2 YFSETQ. CDR3 nucleotides: TGCGCCAGCAGCTTGGCCCCCGGTGTAAATCAGCCCCAGCATTTT. Its protein product is CASSLAPGVNQPQHF.

The V and J genes are TRBV27 and TRBJ2-6; D not certain. Deletions cut 7 bases from V and 2 bases from J, with 12 bases between. The CDR3 has 15 amino acids. Germline V gives CDR1 MNHEY, CDR2 SMNVEV (reference sequence). The CDR3 region is CASKLKMTGANVLTF. As DNA, the CDR3 is TGTGCCAGCAAACTTAAGATGACTGGGGCCAACGTCCTGACTTTC.

The V gene is TRBV5-1, the J gene TRBJ2-5; perhaps TRBD2 as D (5 bases). CDR3 size: 12 residues. Trimming cost V 3 bases and J 5 bases, with 8 bases left between them. Germline loops: CDR1 SGHRS, CDR2 YFSETQ. The CDR3 protein is CASSSGMETQYF. The CDR3 DNA reads TGCGCCAGCAGCTCGGGGATGGAGACCCAGTACTTC.

This chain joins TRBV11-2 and TRBJ1-3; no firm D call. In germline, CDR1 is SGHAT, CDR2 FQNNGV. CDR3 size: 16 residues. Trimming took off 4 bases at V and 0 bases at J, with 13 bases between the two ends. DNA of the CDR3: TGTGCCAGCAGCTCCGTCGCTGTGAGCTCTGGAAACACCATATATTTT. Translation: CASSSVAVSSGNTIYF. The full variable domain, its missing parts supplied by reference TRBV11-2 and TRBJ1-3, is EAGVAQSPRYKIIEKRQSVAFWCNPISGHATLYWYQQILGQGPKLLIQFQNNGVVDDSQLPKDRFSAERLKGVDSTLKIQPAKLEDSAVYLCASSSVAVSSGNTIYFGEGSWLTVV.

This clone was counted a single time. J is TRBJ2-1 and V is TRBV7-2; 12 nucleotides agree with TRBD2. After removal of 0 bases from V and 10 bases from J, the junction contained 7 bases not matched to a gene. The CDR3 has 16 residues. From germline, CDR1 is SGHTA and CDR2 FQGNSA. The CDR3 nucleotides read TGTGCCAGCAGCTTAGCAAAGACTAGCGGGAGAAGGGAGCAGTTCTTC. Amino acid sequence: CASSLAKTSGRREQFF.

This chain links TRBV7-2 with TRBJ2-7, with D perhaps matching TRBD2 (5 bases). Germline lookup yields CDR1 SGHTA and CDR2 FQGNSA. The CDR3 covers 15 residues. V lost 3 bases to trimming and J lost 2 bases, with 14 bases between them. The CDR3 loop is CASSFGVSRTYEQYF. The CDR3 nucleotides read TGTGCCAGCAGCTTCGGGGTCTCCAGAACCTACGAGCAGTACTTC.

The rearrangement joins TRBV7-9 to TRBJ2-7, with D perhaps TRBD2 (6 bases). CDR3 length equals 15 residues. Trimming removed 2 bases from V and 6 bases from J, with 17 bases in between. Germline V gene data show CDR1 as SEHNR and CDR2 as FQNEAQ (reference sequence). CDR3: CASSLMDYPASEQYF. The DNA for the CDR3 is TGTGCCAGCAGCTTAATGGACTATCCGGCCTCCGAGCAGTACTTC. Filled out from reference TRBV7-9 and TRBJ2-7, the complete variable domain reads DTGVSQNPRHKITKRGQNVTFRCDPISEHNRLYWYRQTLGQGPEFLTYFQNEAQLEKSRLLSDRFSAERPKGSFSTLEIQRTEQGDSAMYLCASSLMDYPASEQYFGPGTRLTVT.

This rearrangement joins TRBV18 to TRBJ2-6; unclear D gene. Germline-derived CDR1 and CDR2 are KGHSH and LQKENI. Trimming removed 5 bases at V and 4 bases at J, with 15 bases between. This CDR3 has 16 amino acids. The CDR3 DNA reads as TGTGCCAGCTCAGAATTAGGAGTTTCGGGGGCCAACGTCCTGACTTTC. Its protein is CASSELGVSGANVLTF.

This chain joins TRBV10-3 and TRBJ2-2; D uncertain. This CDR3 comprises 15 residues. Germline lookup yields CDR1 ENHRY and CDR2 SYGVKD. Trimming removed 5 bases from V and 6 bases from J, with 16 bases in between. The CDR3 sequence: CAISPSIRGAGELFF. CDR3 sequence (DNA): TGTGCCATCAGTCCCAGTATCCGCGGAGCCGGGGAGCTGTTTTTT.

The chain couples TRBV5-1 to TRBJ1-2; 8 positions agree with TRBD1. J was trimmed by 4 bases and V by 7 bases; bases with no gene match: 9. Germline CDR1 and CDR2: SGHRS and YFSETQ. This CDR3 is 14 amino acids long. The CDR3 protein is CASADSGGSYGYTF. The CDR3, as DNA: TGCGCCAGCGCCGATTCAGGGGGCAGCTATGGCTACACCTTC.